Shown below are 27 T cell receptor beta chains from a single sample sequenced in a study of blood T cell repertoires in COVID-19. Clones were read by immunoSEQ multiplex PCR, and TCRdb kept only the in-frame ones, dropping some. The sample lists about 19,000 clones; approximately 85% were seen once. Specimen: peripheral blood. Receptor source: a man older than 75 with acute or convalescent COVID-19.

The chain links TRBV19 to TRBJ1-2, with D possibly TRBD1 on 6 matching bases. The CDR3 has 16 residues. V was clipped by 5 bases and J by 2 bases, with 18 bases between them. Germline assignment: CDR1 LNHDA and CDR2 SQIVND (reference sequence). CDR3 in DNA: TGTGCCAGTAGTTCCCGGGGGGGGGCAGGCAACTATGGCTACACCTTC. Protein sequence: CASSSRGGAGNYGYTF.

The chain recombines TRBV6-5 with TRBJ1-2, with 7 bases aligning to TRBD1. Trimming took 7 bases from V and 4 from J; bases not matched to a gene: 6. This CDR3 has 13 residues. Germline V lookup: CDR1 MNHEY, CDR2 SVGAGI. The CDR3 loop is CASNQGGGYGYTF. The CDR3 DNA follows: TGTGCCAGCAATCAGGGGGGCGGCTATGGCTACACCTTC.

This clone was counted a few times. The chain uses TRBV6-5 and TRBJ2-7; TRBD1 aligns across 8 bases. The CDR3 is 13 amino acids. Trimming removed 5 bases from V and 3 bases from J; junction bases left unmatched: 3. The germline gives CDR1 MNHEY, CDR2 SVGAGI. DNA for the CDR3: TGTGCCAGCAGTCGGACAGGGAACTACGAGCAGTACTTC. Translation gives CASSRTGNYEQYF.

This clone has just a few counts. CDR3 sequence: CASSLFAGRNSPLHF. The CDR3 coding sequence is TGTGCCAGCAGTTTATTTGCAGGGCGTAATTCACCCCTCCACTTT. The chain is built from TRBV6-2 or TRBV6-3 and TRBJ1-6; D possibly corresponds to TRBD1 (5 bases). Germline loops: CDR1 MNHEY, CDR2 SVGEGT. CDR3 length equals 15 residues. V lost 4 bases and J lost 6, with 13 bases in between.

The chain couples TRBV7-8 to TRBJ2-5, with 8 nucleotides matching TRBD1. The germline V gene has CDR1 SGHVS and CDR2 FQNEAQ. This CDR3 has 14 residues. V was clipped by 4 bases and J by 1 base; unmatched bases: 2. The CDR3 spells CASSSDRVQETQYF. The CDR3 DNA reads as TGTGCCAGCAGCTCGGACAGGGTCCAAGAGACCCAGTACTTC.

This clone was recorded a few times. V and J are TRBV28 and TRBJ2-2; D uncertain. CDR3 length equals 12 residues. V lost 6 bases and J 6 bases, leaving 8 bases between the germline ends. Germline CDR1 and CDR2: MDHEN and SYDVKM. The CDR3 is CASSSVAGELFF. The DNA for the CDR3 is TGTGCCAGCAGCTCCGTAGCCGGGGAGCTGTTTTTT. The full variable domain, with the rest looked up from reference TRBV28 and TRBJ2-2, is DVKVTQSSRYLVKRTGEKVFLECVQDMDHENMFWYRQDPGLGLRLIYFSYDVKMKEKGDIPEGYSVSREKKERFSLILESASTNQTSMYLCASSSVAGELFFGEGSRLTVL.

This clone has only one observation. The chain has TRBV6-2 or TRBV6-3 and TRBJ1-2, with TRBD1 identical over 12 bases. With V trimmed by 4 bases and J by 7 bases, 7 bases remained unmatched. The CDR3 runs to 15 residues. The germline gives CDR1 MNHEY, CDR2 SVGEGT. In nucleotides, the CDR3 is TGTGCCAGCAGTTCCCCGGGACAGGGGGCTGGTGGCTACACCTTC. Amino acids: CASSSPGQGAGGYTF.

The gene calls are TRBV7-2 and TRBJ2-2; D possibly corresponds to TRBD1 (5 bases). The CDR3 is 15 amino acids. With 3 bases removed from V and 3 bases from J, the gap between germline ends came to 11 bases. Germline lookup yields CDR1 SGHTA and CDR2 FQGNSA. CDR3 sequence: CASSFRVRDTGELFF. DNA for the CDR3: TGTGCCAGCAGCTTCAGGGTTAGGGACACCGGGGAGCTGTTTTTT.

This clone was recorded once. The V gene is TRBV30, the J gene TRBJ1-2; TRBD1 is a possible D gene (6 bases). V lost 3 bases and J 0 bases, leaving 11 bases between the germline ends. Germline V lookup: CDR1 GTSNPN, CDR2 SVGIG (reference sequence). The CDR3 totals 14 residues. CDR3 in amino acids: CAWRGTYANYGYTF. The CDR3 nucleotides are TGTGCCTGGAGGGGGACATACGCTAACTATGGCTACACCTTC.

The sample holds one count of this clone. The V and J genes are TRBV19 and TRBJ2-2; 14 bases are shared with TRBD2. The CDR3 is made up of 17 amino acids. V lost 3 bases to trimming and J lost 3 bases; unmatched junction nucleotides: 3. Germline V gene lookup returns CDR1 LNHDA and CDR2 SQIVND (reference sequence). The CDR3 DNA reads TGTGCCAGTAGTATGACTAGCGGGGGGGCGGACACCGGGGAGCTGTTTTTT. Amino acids: CASSMTSGGADTGELFF.

This clone showed up just once. The CDR3 loop is CASSLGRKSGDYGYTF. Written as DNA, the CDR3 is TGTGCCAGCAGCTTAGGGAGGAAAAGTGGGGACTATGGCTACACCTTC. This chain links TRBV7-8 with TRBJ1-2; D unclear. The V gene's germline CDR1 is SGHVS and CDR2 FQNEAQ. The V end lost 1 base, the J end lost 3 bases, and 15 bases lay between the germline ends. The CDR3 loop spans 16 amino acids.

The chain is built from TRBV11-3 and TRBJ1-6; no clear D gene. CDR1 and CDR2 from the germline V gene are SGHNT and YENEEA. The CDR3 loop spans 13 amino acids. Trimming pared 2 bases from V and 9 bases from J, leaving 8 bases between. CDR3 residues: CASSLSPSSPLHF. The DNA for the CDR3 is TGTGCCAGCAGCTTATCCCCCTCTTCACCCCTCCACTTT.

The table lists this clone with a count of one. This rearrangement joins TRBV7-9 to TRBJ1-1, with D hard to call. CDR3 size: 13 residues. The ends were cut back, 2 bases at V and 1 base at J, with 5 bases in the middle. Germline assignment: CDR1 SEHNR and CDR2 FQNEAQ (reference sequence). CDR3 nucleotide sequence: TGTGCCAGCAGCTTATCGGGGAACACTGAAGCTTTCTTT. Translation gives CASSLSGNTEAFF. Complete variable domain (other parts from reference TRBV7-9 and TRBJ1-1): DTGVSQNPRHKITKRGQNVTFRCDPISEHNRLYWYRQTLGQGPEFLTYFQNEAQLEKSRLLSDRFSAERPKGSFSTLEIQRTEQGDSAMYLCASSLSGNTEAFFGQGTRLTVV.

J is TRBJ2-3 and V is TRBV9; maybe TRBD1 (6 bases). CDR1 and CDR2 from the germline V gene are SGDLS and YYNGEE. The CDR3 totals 14 residues. Trimming pared 3 bases from V and 6 bases from J, leaving 14 bases between. The DNA for the CDR3 is TGTGCCAGCAGCGCCGGACAGTTGGTGGATACGCAGTATTTT. Translating it yields CASSAGQLVDTQYF.

The genes are TRBV7-2 and TRBJ1-6; D ambiguous. Looked up from germline, CDR1 is SGHTA and CDR2 is FQGNSA. CDR3 length: 16 residues. Trimming took 0 bases from V and 7 from J, leaving 13 bases between them. For the CDR3, the DNA is TGTGCCAGCAGCTTAGCGCCCGGAAGGAGAAATTCACCCCTCCACTTT. Amino acid sequence: CASSLAPGRRNSPLHF.

The V and J genes are TRBV5-4 and TRBJ1-1, with D unresolved. V lost 0 bases and J lost 7, with 10 bases in between. In germline, CDR1 is SGHNT, CDR2 YYREEE (reference sequence). There are 13 residues in the CDR3. The CDR3, as DNA: TGTGCCAGCAGCTTGGGGAGTAGAGATGAAGCTTTCTTT. This gives the protein CASSLGSRDEAFF.

This clone was observed once. The CDR3 loop is CASSRLAGGYEQYF. The CDR3 DNA reads TGTGCCAGCAGTAGACTAGCGGGGGGCTACGAGCAGTACTTC. The chain is built from TRBV6-5 and TRBJ2-7, with 13 bases fitting TRBD2. The CDR3 spans 14 residues. The ends lost 5 bases at V and 3 bases at J; junction bases unmatched: 1. Germline CDR1 is MNHEY and CDR2 is SVGAGI.

This rearrangement joins TRBV6-2 or TRBV6-3 to TRBJ1-2; 8 bases are shared with TRBD1. Trimming took 6 bases from V and 7 from J; bases not matched to a gene: 7. This CDR3 has 13 amino acids. Germline V CDR1 and CDR2: MNHEY, SVGEGT. The CDR3 protein is CASSPRGRSGYTF. The CDR3 region has the DNA TGTGCCAGCAGCCCCAGGGGGCGGAGTGGCTACACCTTC.

The chain uses TRBV5-4 and TRBJ2-2; D not certain. The CDR3 loop spans 16 amino acids. V was trimmed by 0 bases and J by 2 bases, leaving 11 bases between them. CDR1 is SGHNT, CDR2 YYREEE, per germline (reference sequence). The DNA for the CDR3 is TGTGCCAGCAGCTTGGACAGTGTCTCTAACACCGGGGAGCTGTTTTTT. This codes for CASSLDSVSNTGELFF. Filled out from reference TRBV5-4 and TRBJ2-2, the complete variable domain reads ETGVTQSPTHLIKTRGQQVTLRCSSQSGHNTVSWYQQALGQGPQFIFQYYREEENGRGNFPPRFSGLQFPNYSSELNVNALELDDSALYLCASSLDSVSNTGELFFGEGSRLTVL.

V and J are TRBV18 and TRBJ1-5; D call uncertain. Between the trimmed V and J ends, which lost 7 bases and 3 bases, there was a span of 10 bases. The CDR3 sequence is 13 residues long. CDR1 is KGHSH and CDR2 is LQKENI in the germline V gene. CDR3 amino acids: CASFPGYNQPQHF. CDR3 coding DNA: TGTGCCAGCTTCCCAGGATACAATCAGCCCCAGCATTTT.

This clone was picked up one time. The chain has TRBV7-6 and TRBJ2-7, with 9 nucleotides matching TRBD1. The CDR3 contains 15 residues. The germline V gene has CDR1 SGHVS and CDR2 FNYEAQ. Trimming cost V 0 bases and J 1 base; bases outside gene matches: 1. As DNA, the CDR3 is TGTGCCAGCAGCTTAGCAGGGACAGGGTCCTACGAGCAGTACTTC. As protein: CASSLAGTGSYEQYF.

The CDR3 sequence is CAWSQGFTNSPLHF. The CDR3 DNA reads TGTGCCTGGAGTCAGGGATTTACGAATTCACCCCTCCACTTT. The chain carries TRBV30 and TRBJ1-6; D might be TRBD1 (5 bases). The CDR3 has 14 residues. V was pared by 2 bases and J by 7 bases, with 12 bases between. CDR1 is GTSNPN and CDR2 is SVGIG in the germline V gene (reference sequence).

The chain employs TRBV7-2 and TRBJ1-2; maybe TRBD1 (6 bases). CDR1 is SGHTA, CDR2 FQGNSA, per germline. Between the trimmed V and J ends, which lost 0 bases and 8 bases, there was a span of 10 bases. The CDR3 extends over 13 amino acids. In nucleotides, the CDR3 is TGTGCCAGCAGCTTAGCGGACAGATTAGGCTACACCTTC. Its protein is CASSLADRLGYTF. Drawing the rest from reference TRBV7-2 and TRBJ1-2, the complete variable domain is GAGVSQSPSNKVTEKGKDVELRCDPISGHTALYWYRQSLGQGLEFLIYFQGNSAPDKSGLPSDRFSAERTGGSVSTLTIQRTQQEDSAVYLCASSLADRLGYTFGSGTRLTVV.

The chain carries TRBV3-1 (or the pseudogene TRBV3-2) and TRBJ1-2; 9 nucleotides match TRBD1. Trimming cost V 1 base and J 2 bases; bases outside gene matches: 5. Germline lookup yields CDR1 LGHDT and CDR2 YNNKEL (reference sequence). The CDR3 contains 16 residues. The CDR3 region is CASSQGGGQGNYGYTF. The CDR3 coding sequence is TGTGCCAGCAGCCAAGGCGGGGGACAGGGAAACTATGGCTACACCTTC.

Only one count was recorded for this clone. Here the CDR3 DNA reads TGTGCCAGCTCACCCTCCCCAGGAGATACGCAGTATTTT. Protein product: CASSPSPGDTQYF. This chain connects TRBV18 to TRBJ2-3; D not certain. The CDR3 consists of 13 residues. Germline CDR1 is KGHSH and CDR2 is LQKENI. V lost 3 bases to trimming and J lost 5 bases, with 9 bases between them.

This chain uses TRBV6-6 with TRBJ1-4, with 8 bases that match TRBD1. The CDR3 length is 14 residues. Germline lookup yields CDR1 MNHNY and CDR2 SVGAGI (reference sequence). V lost 4 bases and J lost 5; bases outside the gene matches: 3. The CDR3 is CASSSDRGNEKLFF. CDR3 coding DNA: TGTGCCAGCAGTTCCGACAGGGGAAATGAAAAACTGTTTTTT.

The chain employs TRBV29-1 and TRBJ1-4; 7 nucleotides align to TRBD1. V was clipped by 5 bases and J by 2 bases; unmatched bases: 2. This CDR3 is 13 amino acids long. Germline values: CDR1 SQVTM, CDR2 ANQGSEA. In DNA, the CDR3 is TGCAGCGTTACAGGGGTTACTAATGAAAAACTGTTTTTT. Translating it yields CSVTGVTNEKLFF.